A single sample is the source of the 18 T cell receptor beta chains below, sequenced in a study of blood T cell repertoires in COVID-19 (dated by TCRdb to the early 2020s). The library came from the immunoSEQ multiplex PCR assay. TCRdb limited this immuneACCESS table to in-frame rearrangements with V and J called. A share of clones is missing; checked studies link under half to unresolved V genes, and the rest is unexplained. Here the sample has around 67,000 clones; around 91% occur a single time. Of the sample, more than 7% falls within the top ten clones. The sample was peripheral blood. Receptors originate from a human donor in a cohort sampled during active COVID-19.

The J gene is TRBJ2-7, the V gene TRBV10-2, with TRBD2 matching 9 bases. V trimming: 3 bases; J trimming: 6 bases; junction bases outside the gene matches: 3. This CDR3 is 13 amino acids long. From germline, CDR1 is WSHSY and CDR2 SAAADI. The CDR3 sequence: CASSDVLAGEQYF. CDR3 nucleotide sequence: TGCGCCAGCAGTGATGTACTAGCGGGCGAGCAGTACTTC.

The DNA of the CDR3 is TGTGCCAGTAGTATAGATACAGGGAACACTGAAGCTTTCTTT. The encoded protein is CASSIDTGNTEAFF. The V and J genes are TRBV19 and TRBJ1-1, with D tentatively TRBD1 (5 bases). V shed 0 bases and J shed 1 base, with 6 bases lying between them. Germline lookup yields CDR1 LNHDA and CDR2 SQIVND (reference sequence). The CDR3 spans 14 residues. Full variable domain (missing parts from reference TRBV19 and TRBJ1-1): DGGITQSPKYLFRKEGQNVTLSCEQNLNHDAMYWYRQDPGQGLRLIYYSQIVNDFQKGDIAEGYSVSREKKESFPLTVTSAQKNPTAFYLCASSIDTGNTEAFFGQGTRLTVV.

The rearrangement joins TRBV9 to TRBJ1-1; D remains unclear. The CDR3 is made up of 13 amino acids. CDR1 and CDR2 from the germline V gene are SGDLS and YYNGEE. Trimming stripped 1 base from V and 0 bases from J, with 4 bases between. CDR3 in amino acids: CASSVLMNTEAFF. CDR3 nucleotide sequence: TGTGCCAGCAGCGTATTAATGAACACTGAAGCTTTCTTT.

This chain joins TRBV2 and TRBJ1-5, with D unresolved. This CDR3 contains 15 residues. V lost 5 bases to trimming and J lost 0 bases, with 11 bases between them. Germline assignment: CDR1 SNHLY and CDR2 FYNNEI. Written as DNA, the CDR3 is TGTGCCAGCAGTATGAGACGGGTTAGCAATCAGCCCCAGCATTTT. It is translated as CASSMRRVSNQPQHF.

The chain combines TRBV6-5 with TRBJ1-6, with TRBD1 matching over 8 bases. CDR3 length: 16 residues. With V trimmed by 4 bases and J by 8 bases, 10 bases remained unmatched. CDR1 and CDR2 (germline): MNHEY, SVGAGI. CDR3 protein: CASSSTGQGMHSPLHF. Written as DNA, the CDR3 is TGTGCCAGCAGTTCGACTGGACAGGGTATGCATTCACCCCTCCACTTT.

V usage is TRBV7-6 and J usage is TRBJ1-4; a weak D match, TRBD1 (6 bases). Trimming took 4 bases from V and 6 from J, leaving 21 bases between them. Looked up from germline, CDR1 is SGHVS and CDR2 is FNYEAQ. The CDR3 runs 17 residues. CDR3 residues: CASSSPKDSRADEKLFF. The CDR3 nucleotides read TGTGCCAGCAGCTCACCAAAGGACAGCCGGGCCGATGAAAAACTGTTTTTT.

The chain's CDR3 is CASSLNGDGYTF. CDR3 nucleotide sequence: TGTGCCAGCAGTTTAAACGGGGATGGCTACACCTTC. This chain connects TRBV27 to TRBJ1-2; D gene unclear. The CDR3 loop spans 12 amino acids. From germline, CDR1 is MNHEY and CDR2 SMNVEV (reference sequence). V shed 2 bases and J shed 6 bases, with 7 bases lying between them.

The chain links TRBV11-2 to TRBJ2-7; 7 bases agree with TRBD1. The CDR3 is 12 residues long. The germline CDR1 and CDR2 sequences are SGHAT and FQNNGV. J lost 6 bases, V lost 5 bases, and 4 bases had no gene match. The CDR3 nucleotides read TGTGCCAGCAGCCATACAGGGGCCGAGCAGTACTTC. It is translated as CASSHTGAEQYF.

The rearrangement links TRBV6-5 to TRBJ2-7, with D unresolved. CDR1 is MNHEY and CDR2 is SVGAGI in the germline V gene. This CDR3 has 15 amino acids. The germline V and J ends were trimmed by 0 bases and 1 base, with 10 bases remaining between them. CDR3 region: CASSYSAVRSYEQYF. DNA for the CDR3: TGTGCCAGCAGTTACTCGGCGGTCAGATCCTACGAGCAGTACTTC.

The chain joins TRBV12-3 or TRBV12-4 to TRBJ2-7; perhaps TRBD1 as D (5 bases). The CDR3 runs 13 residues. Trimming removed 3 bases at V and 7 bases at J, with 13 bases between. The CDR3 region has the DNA TGTGCCAGCAGTTTCGCTAGGGGTGTGGAGCAGTACTTC. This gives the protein CASSFARGVEQYF.

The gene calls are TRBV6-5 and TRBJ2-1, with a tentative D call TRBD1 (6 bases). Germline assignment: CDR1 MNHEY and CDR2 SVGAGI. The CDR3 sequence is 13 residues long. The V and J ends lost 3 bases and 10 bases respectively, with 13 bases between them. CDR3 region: CASSYGFGGEQFF. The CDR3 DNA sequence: TGTGCCAGCAGTTATGGGTTTGGGGGCGAGCAGTTCTTC.

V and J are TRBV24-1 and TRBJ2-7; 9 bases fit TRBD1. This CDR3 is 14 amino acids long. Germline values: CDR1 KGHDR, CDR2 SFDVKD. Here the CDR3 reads CSSSGTGSSYEQYF. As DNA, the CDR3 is TGTTCATCATCCGGGACAGGGAGCTCCTACGAGCAGTACTTC.

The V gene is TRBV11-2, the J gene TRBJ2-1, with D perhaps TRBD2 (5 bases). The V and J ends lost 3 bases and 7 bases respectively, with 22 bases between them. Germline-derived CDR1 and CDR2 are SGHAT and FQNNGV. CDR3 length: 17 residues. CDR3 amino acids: CASSFVRPGKVGNEQFF. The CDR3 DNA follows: TGTGCCAGCAGCTTTGTGCGCCCGGGGAAGGTAGGGAATGAGCAGTTCTTC.

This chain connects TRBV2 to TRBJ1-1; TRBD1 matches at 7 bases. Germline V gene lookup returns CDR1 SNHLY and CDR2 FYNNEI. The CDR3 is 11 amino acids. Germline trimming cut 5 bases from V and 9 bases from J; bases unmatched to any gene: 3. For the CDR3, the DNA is TGTGCCAGCAGTCGGGACAGTCAAGCTTTCTTT. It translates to CASSRDSQAFF.

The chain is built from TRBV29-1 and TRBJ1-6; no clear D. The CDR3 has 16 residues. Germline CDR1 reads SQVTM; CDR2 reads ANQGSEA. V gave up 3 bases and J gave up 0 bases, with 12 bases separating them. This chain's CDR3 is CSVEGVASSYNSPLHF. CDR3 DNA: TGCAGCGTTGAGGGCGTGGCGAGCTCCTATAATTCACCCCTCCACTTT.

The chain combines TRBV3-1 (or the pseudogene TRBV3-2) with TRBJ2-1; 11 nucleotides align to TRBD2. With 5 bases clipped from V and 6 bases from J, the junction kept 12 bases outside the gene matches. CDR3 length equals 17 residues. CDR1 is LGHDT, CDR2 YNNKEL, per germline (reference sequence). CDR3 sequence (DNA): TGTGCCAGCAGCACCCGAAGAACTAGCGGGGGAACCAATGAGCAGTTCTTC. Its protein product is CASSTRRTSGGTNEQFF.

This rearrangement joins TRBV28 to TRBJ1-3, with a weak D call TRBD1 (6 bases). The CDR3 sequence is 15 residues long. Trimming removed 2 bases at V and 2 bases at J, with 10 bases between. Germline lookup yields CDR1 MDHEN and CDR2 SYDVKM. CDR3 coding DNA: TGTGCCAGCAGTTTAGCAGGGGTAACTGGAAACACCATATATTTT. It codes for CASSLAGVTGNTIYF.

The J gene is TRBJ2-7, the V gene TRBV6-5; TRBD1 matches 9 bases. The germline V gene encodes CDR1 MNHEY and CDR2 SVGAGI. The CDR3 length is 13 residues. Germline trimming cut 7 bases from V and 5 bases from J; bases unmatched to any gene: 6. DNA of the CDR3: TGTGCCAGCAACCTAACAGGGGGCGACGAGCAGTACTTC. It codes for CASNLTGGDEQYF.